The present TCR beta chain was sequenced within a study of OX40 agonist ivuxolimab in advanced cancers. Study summary: In three patients, partial responses were observed, one with hepatocellular carcinoma and two with cutaneous melanoma. Study results and caveats: Some nonresponders likewise displayed low normalized T-cell clonal expansion. In CD8+ T cells, expanded clones were on average more numerous than in CD4+.

As regards this clone: The target antigen is unknown.

Germline V lookup: CDR1 MNHEY, CDR2 SVGAGI. This CDR3 is built from 13 residues. TCRdb keeps only in-frame clones here, not all; method: immunoSEQ multiplex PCR. The sample includes under 85,000 clones, 94% of them seen just once. The rearrangement uses TRBV6-5 and TRBJ2-5; TRBD1 might be the D (6 bases). The J call may be wrong; the DNA end is better matched by TRBJ2-7. The sample was CD4+ or CD8+ T cells sorted from blood, taken in a trial of the OX40 agonist ivuxolimab. The clonotype originates from an adult with an advanced solid tumor such as melanoma, head and neck, liver or kidney cancer. CDR3 in amino acids: CASSPGQTYEQYF. For the CDR3, the DNA is TGTGCCAGCAGCCCAGGACAGACCTACGAGCAGTACTTC.